A selection of T cell receptor beta chains follows, all from one sample in a study of T cell repertoires in cytomegalovirus infection. Their specific antigens are unknown. TCRdb independently ran MiXCR on the reads; one entry per CDR3 protein. The sample yields around 340,000 distinct CDR3 sequences, roughly 29% seen once. Sequencing used cultured PBMCs, obtained from culture after CMV antigen stimulation. The source is a human donor in good health (CMV status not recorded). Some clones in this sample may be carry-over from other donors' samples. CDR3s leave out the opening cysteine and the closing phenylalanine or tryptophan. The order of the fields is V gene, clone size, CDR3 protein. Clone sizes are given selectively: once, few, many, or a class where the clone is expanded.

V gene: TRBV7-8; clone size: few; CDR3 protein: ASSLDSEGLGTEAF
V gene: TRBV19; clone size: few; CDR3 protein: ASRQANYGYT
V gene: TRBV20-1; clone size: NA; CDR3 protein: SARDRGTGNTIY
V gene: TRBV28; clone size: many; CDR3 protein: ASNEEYSNQPQH
V gene: TRBV12-3/TRBV12-4; clone size: few; CDR3 protein: ASSLRGQGFNEQY
V gene: TRBV7-9; clone size: few; CDR3 protein: AGGGGSNQPQH
V gene: TRBV4-2; clone size: NA; CDR3 protein: ASSQESATGQF
V gene: TRBV7-8; clone size: few; CDR3 protein: ASSPPDSPQH
V gene: TRBV20-1; clone size: NA; CDR3 protein: SARDWGHGGDGYT
V gene: TRBV11-2; clone size: NA; CDR3 protein: ASSFYIRGRSYEQY
V gene: TRBV6-1; clone size: NA; CDR3 protein: ASSVDLGRRTQY
V gene: TRBV7-2; clone size: NA; CDR3 protein: ASSYNHRGDIQY
V gene: TRBV6-1; clone size: medium-sized; CDR3 protein: ASRRQGNSNQPQH
V gene: TRBV27; clone size: few; CDR3 protein: ASTQGEGSYNEQF